This T cell receptor beta chain was documented in a study of blood T cell repertoires in COVID-19. Adults between roughly 18 and 89 years of age took part from 20 to 25 US areas. Cohort placement rested on clinical history that participants reported themselves. This table comes from immunoSEQ multiplex PCR, and its TCRdb copy is limited to in-frame clones, with some not included. The sample contains about 240,000 clones, about 86% of which appear only once. V was pared by 5 bases and J by 4 bases, with 4 bases of the junction left unmatched. There are 13 residues in the CDR3. CDR1 and CDR2 from the germline V gene are MNHEY and SVGAGI.

This rearrangement joins TRBV6-5 to TRBJ2-5; 7 nucleotides align to TRBD1. Sequenced: PBMCs or T cells enriched from blood (not recorded which). This TCR derives from a woman in her thirties or forties with acute COVID-19. The CDR3 sequence: CASSLRQGETQYF. The DNA for the CDR3 is TGTGCCAGCAGTCTGAGACAGGGAGAGACCCAGTACTTC.